These T cell receptor beta chains were read from a single sample in a study of naive and memory T cell subsets. In TCRdb, the 5' RACE reads were re-called with MiXCR into one record per CDR3 protein. The sample holds tens of thousands of distinct CDR3 sequences; under 10% are singletons and the top ten take less than 20%. These receptor sequences come from a female donor in good health. Both conserved end residues are part of each CDR3.

v_gene: TRBV7-9; CDR3aa: CASSLGTTGNYGYTF
v_gene: TRBV28; CDR3aa: CASRGQGAGADTQYF
v_gene: TRBV29-1; CDR3aa: CSVLIAGGSMDNYGYTF
v_gene: TRBV20-1; CDR3aa: CSATGFRNTEAFF
v_gene: TRBV6-1; CDR3aa: CASTNTRDGEQYF
v_gene: TRBV12-3/TRBV12-4; CDR3aa: CASSVRGHTEAFF
v_gene: TRBV5-4; CDR3aa: CASSSGGNQETQYF
v_gene: TRBV6-1; CDR3aa: CASRGRGNTEAFF
v_gene: TRBV10-3; CDR3aa: CAISGTGASSYEQYF
v_gene: TRBV10-3; CDR3aa: CAISESIVGPLHF
v_gene: TRBV28; CDR3aa: CASRIPGPNTEAFF
v_gene: TRBV19; CDR3aa: CASTPGGRFIEAFF
v_gene: TRBV5-6; CDR3aa: CASSLSPDSYEQYF
v_gene: TRBV4-1; CDR3aa: CASSQGGPPDRTEAFF
v_gene: TRBV4-1; CDR3aa: CASSWTEMNTEAFF
v_gene: TRBV27; CDR3aa: CASSQLGSVEQFF
v_gene: TRBV12-3/TRBV12-4; CDR3aa: CASTYLAGGSYNEQFF
v_gene: TRBV29-1; CDR3aa: CSVQDSSNYGYTF
v_gene: TRBV27; CDR3aa: CASSFVGEQFF
v_gene: TRBV5-1; CDR3aa: CASSLTGQGGQPQHF
v_gene: TRBV10-3; CDR3aa: CAISDKGASTEAFF
v_gene: TRBV4-1; CDR3aa: CASSPGDSTYEQYF
v_gene: TRBV29-1; CDR3aa: CSGTGFSTGELFF
v_gene: TRBV6-1; CDR3aa: CASRPWGYGTEAFF
v_gene: TRBV3-1; CDR3aa: CASSQTRLAGKETQYF
v_gene: TRBV12-3/TRBV12-4; CDR3aa: CASSVQTDQPQHF
v_gene: TRBV19; CDR3aa: CASSIPGGGNEQYF
v_gene: TRBV20-1; CDR3aa: CSARERGQGYSNQPQHF
v_gene: TRBV28; CDR3aa: CASSQPGGDTF
v_gene: TRBV5-1; CDR3aa: CASSLVTDEKLFF
v_gene: TRBV29-1; CDR3aa: CSVLGSLSGANVLTF
v_gene: TRBV29-1; CDR3aa: CSVDTQNTEAFF
v_gene: TRBV13; CDR3aa: CASSPKDRAGYTF
v_gene: TRBV29-1; CDR3aa: CSVATGHSNQPQHF
v_gene: TRBV4-2; CDR3aa: CASSQAGQGRGNTIYF
v_gene: TRBV11-2; CDR3aa: CASSQTGFGGSYNSPLHF
v_gene: TRBV28; CDR3aa: CASSLGGSSYEQYF
v_gene: TRBV2; CDR3aa: CASSDNWGTEAF
v_gene: TRBV7-7; CDR3aa: CASSLNPGRGGGEQFF
v_gene: TRBV12-3/TRBV12-4; CDR3aa: CASNIGGLIHEQYF
v_gene: TRBV29-1; CDR3aa: CSVAAGEAFF
v_gene: TRBV4-1; CDR3aa: CASSQYKGPSNQPQHF
v_gene: TRBV21-1; CDR3aa: CARKGGASGYEQYF
v_gene: TRBV28; CDR3aa: CASRLSHRGGDGYTF
v_gene: TRBV20-1; CDR3aa: CSAEGGDLTYEQYF
v_gene: TRBV19; CDR3aa: CASSISAGYNQPQHF